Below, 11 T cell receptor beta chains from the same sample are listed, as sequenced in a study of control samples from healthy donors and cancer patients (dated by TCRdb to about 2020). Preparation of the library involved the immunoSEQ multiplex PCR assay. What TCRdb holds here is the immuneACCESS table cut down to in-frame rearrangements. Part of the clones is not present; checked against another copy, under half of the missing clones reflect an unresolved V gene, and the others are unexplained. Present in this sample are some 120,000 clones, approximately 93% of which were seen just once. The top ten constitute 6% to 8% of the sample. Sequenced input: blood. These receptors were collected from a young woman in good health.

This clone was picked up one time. CDR3 region: CASSLEAGNIGTYEQYF. CDR3 DNA: TGTGCCAGTAGTTTGGAGGCAGGGAATATCGGAACTTACGAGCAGTACTTC. This rearrangement joins TRBV19 to TRBJ2-7, with D perhaps assigned TRBD1 or TRBD2 (5 bases each). V dropped 5 bases and J dropped 4 bases, with 24 bases sitting between them. Germline-derived CDR1 and CDR2 are LNHDA and SQIVND (reference sequence). This CDR3 region has 17 residues.

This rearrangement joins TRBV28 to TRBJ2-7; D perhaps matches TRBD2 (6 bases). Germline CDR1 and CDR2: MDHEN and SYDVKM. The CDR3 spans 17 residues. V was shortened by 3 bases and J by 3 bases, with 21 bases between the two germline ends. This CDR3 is CASSLPLKTGLNYEQYF. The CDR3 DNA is TGTGCCAGCAGTTTGCCACTCAAAACGGGACTCAACTACGAGCAGTACTTC.

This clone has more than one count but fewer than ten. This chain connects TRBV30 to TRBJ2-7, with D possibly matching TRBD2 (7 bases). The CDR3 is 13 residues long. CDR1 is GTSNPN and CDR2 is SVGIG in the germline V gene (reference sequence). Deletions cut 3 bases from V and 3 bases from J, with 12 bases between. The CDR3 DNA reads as TGTGCCTGGAGCCCAGGGGAGGGCTACGAGCAGTACTTC. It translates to CAWSPGEGYEQYF.

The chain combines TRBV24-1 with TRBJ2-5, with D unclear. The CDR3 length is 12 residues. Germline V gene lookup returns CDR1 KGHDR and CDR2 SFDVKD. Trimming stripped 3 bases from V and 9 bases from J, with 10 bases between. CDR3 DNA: TGTGCCACCAGTGATGCGATGGGGTCCCAGTACTTC. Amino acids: CATSDAMGSQYF.

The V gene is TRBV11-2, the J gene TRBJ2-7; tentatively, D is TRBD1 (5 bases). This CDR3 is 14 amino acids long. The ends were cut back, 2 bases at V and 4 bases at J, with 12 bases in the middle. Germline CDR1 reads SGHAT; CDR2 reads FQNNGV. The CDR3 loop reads CASSLYQGGYEQYF. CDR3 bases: TGTGCCAGCAGCTTATACCAGGGTGGGTACGAGCAGTACTTC.

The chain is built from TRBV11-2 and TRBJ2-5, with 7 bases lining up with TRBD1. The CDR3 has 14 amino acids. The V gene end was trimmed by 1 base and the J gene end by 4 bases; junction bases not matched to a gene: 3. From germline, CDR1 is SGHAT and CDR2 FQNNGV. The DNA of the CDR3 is TGTGCCAGCAGCTTAGTCGCAGGGGGAGAGACCCAGTACTTC. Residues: CASSLVAGGETQYF.

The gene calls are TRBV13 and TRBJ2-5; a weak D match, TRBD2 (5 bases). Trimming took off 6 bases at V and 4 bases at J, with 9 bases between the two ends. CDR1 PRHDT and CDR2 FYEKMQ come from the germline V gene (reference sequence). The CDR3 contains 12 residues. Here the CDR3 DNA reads TGTGCCAGCAGTTCTAGCACAGAGACCCAGTACTTC. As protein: CASSSSTETQYF.

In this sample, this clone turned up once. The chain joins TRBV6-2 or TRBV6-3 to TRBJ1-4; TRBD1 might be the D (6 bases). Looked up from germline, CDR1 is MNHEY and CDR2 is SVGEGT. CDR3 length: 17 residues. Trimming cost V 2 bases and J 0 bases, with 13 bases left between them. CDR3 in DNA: TGTGCCAGCAGTTACGGGCTGACAGGATCAACTAATGAAAAACTGTTTTTT. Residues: CASSYGLTGSTNEKLFF.

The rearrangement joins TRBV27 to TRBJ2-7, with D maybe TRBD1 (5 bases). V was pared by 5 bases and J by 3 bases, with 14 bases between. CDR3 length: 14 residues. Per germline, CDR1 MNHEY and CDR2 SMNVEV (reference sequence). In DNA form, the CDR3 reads TGTGCCAGCAGTGTTCAGGGTCAGGGCTACGAGCAGTACTTC. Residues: CASSVQGQGYEQYF.

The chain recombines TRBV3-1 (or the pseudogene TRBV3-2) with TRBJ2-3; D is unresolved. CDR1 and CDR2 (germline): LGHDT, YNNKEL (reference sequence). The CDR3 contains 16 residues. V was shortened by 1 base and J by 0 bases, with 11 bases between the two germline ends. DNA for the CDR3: TGTGCCAGCAGCCAAGGGGCGGTCACTAGCACAGATACGCAGTATTTT. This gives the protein CASSQGAVTSTDTQYF.

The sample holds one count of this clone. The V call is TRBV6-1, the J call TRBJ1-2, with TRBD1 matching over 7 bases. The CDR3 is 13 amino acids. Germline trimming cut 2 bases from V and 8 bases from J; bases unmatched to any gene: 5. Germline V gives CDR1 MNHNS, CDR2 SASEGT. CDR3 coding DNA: TGTGCCAGCAGTGAAACGAGGGGGCGAGGCTACACCTTC. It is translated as CASSETRGRGYTF.